This T cell receptor beta chain was identified in a study of shared clonotypes between healthy human individuals. Overall study results and limits: Naive subsets generally had larger estimated richness than memory subsets. Shared across several donors were around 5% of the naive CD4 clonotypes.

CDR1 is LNHDA and CDR2 is SQIVND in the germline V gene (reference sequence). The CDR3 has 14 amino acids. V shed 5 bases and J shed 0 bases, with 10 bases lying between them. For this clone: Its antigen is as yet unknown.

Here immunoSEQ multiplex PCR was the method, and the copy in TCRdb shows in-frame clones only, minus some. The sample holds over a million clones, more than 95% seen once. The specimen sequenced was naive CD4+ T cells sorted from blood. Subset meaning: CD45RA+ positively selected. The chain recombines TRBV19 with TRBJ1-1; a possible D gene is TRBD1 (6 bases). The receptor was isolated from a man aged 25 to 45 in good health. Written as DNA, the CDR3 is TGTGCCAGTAGTCAGACAGGTGTGAACACTGAAGCTTTCTTT. Its translation: CASSQTGVNTEAFF.